This TCR beta chain was retrieved from a study of neurological immune-mediated disorders. Findings of the study overall: In HTLV-1-associated myelopathy, TCR clonal expansion was greatest, whereas multiple sclerosis had the least, falling below healthy controls.

The authors made cDNA by 5'RACE with 10-nucleotide random UMIs. In TCRdb, the 5' RACE reads were re-called with MiXCR into one record per CDR3 protein. Of tens of thousands of distinct CDR3 sequences listed, roughly 13% are singletons. The unsorted libraries had their origin in 2 million PBMCs stored at -80 C. This clonotype showed up many times. Its target is not known. V shed 5 bases and J shed 7 bases, with 12 bases lying between them. CDR3 length equals 12 residues. Per the germline V gene, CDR1 is SGHAT and CDR2 is FQNNGV. The rearrangement links TRBV11-2 to TRBJ2-7, with D unresolved. The origin of this receptor is a woman aged 55-70 years with HTLV-1-associated myelopathy (HAM/TSP). Sequencing used PBMCs. The CDR3 loop reads CASSRSRNEQYF. CDR3 DNA: TGTGCCAGCAGCCGCTCTAGAAATGAGCAGTACTTC.